A single sample gave rise to the 13 T cell receptor beta chains below, sequenced in a study of blood T cell repertoires in COVID-19. The method was immunoSEQ multiplex PCR; TCRdb's version includes in-frame clones alone and lacks a portion of them. The sample holds 150,000 to 200,000 clones, 82% seen once. The sample consisted of peripheral blood. The receptors here all came from a woman between 35 and 50 years old with COVID-19, enrolled during active disease.

The V and J genes are TRBV18 and TRBJ2-1, with 7 bases aligning to TRBD2. Germline lookup yields CDR1 KGHSH and CDR2 LQKENI. This CDR3 spans 16 amino acids. V gave up 0 bases and J gave up 4 bases; unmatched junction bases: 6. CDR3: CASSPPTGLKYNEQFF. Here the CDR3 DNA reads TGTGCCAGCTCACCACCGACGGGACTAAAATACAATGAGCAGTTCTTC. The whole variable domain, filled in from reference TRBV18 and TRBJ2-1, reads NAGVMQNPRHLVRRRGQEARLRCSPMKGHSHVYWYRQLPEEGLKFMVYLQKENIIDESGMPKERFSAEFPKEGPSILRIQQVVRGDSAAYFCASSPPTGLKYNEQFFGPGTRLTVL.

The chain links TRBV6-5 to TRBJ1-1, with D possibly TRBD1 on 5 matching bases. The CDR3 runs 14 residues. Germline lookup yields CDR1 MNHEY and CDR2 SVGAGI. The V gene lost 8 bases and the J gene lost 0 bases, with 13 bases spanning the gap. In DNA, the CDR3 is TGTGCCAGCCCCGGGGGTGTCATGAACACTGAAGCTTTCTTT. This sequence encodes CASPGGVMNTEAFF.

The chain uses TRBV6-6 and TRBJ1-4; tentatively, D is TRBD1 (6 bases). The CDR3 loop spans 17 amino acids. Germline CDR1 reads MNHNY; CDR2 reads SVGAGI (reference sequence). The V and J ends lost 5 bases and 7 bases respectively, with 23 bases between them. The CDR3 region is CASSPRTDPGLLEKLFF. Written as DNA, the CDR3 is TGTGCCAGCAGTCCAAGGACAGATCCAGGCCTACTTGAAAAACTGTTTTTT.

The rearrangement links TRBV5-1 to TRBJ2-7, with TRBD1 identical over 9 bases. Germline V lookup: CDR1 SGHRS, CDR2 YFSETQ. Trimming took 3 bases from V and 3 from J; bases not matched to a gene: 7. This CDR3 is 15 amino acids long. The CDR3 sequence is CASSSGWGQGYEQYF. The CDR3 DNA reads as TGCGCCAGCAGCTCTGGATGGGGACAGGGCTACGAGCAGTACTTC.

The V call is TRBV6-6, the J call TRBJ2-2, with 11 bases aligning to TRBD1. V lost 5 bases and J lost 6; bases outside the gene matches: 11. Germline CDR1 is MNHNY and CDR2 is SVGAGI (reference sequence). This CDR3 has 17 residues. CDR3: CASSHGQGAAKAGELFF. The DNA of the CDR3 is TGTGCCAGCAGTCACGGACAGGGGGCAGCGAAGGCCGGGGAGCTGTTTTTT.

The chain recombines TRBV7-8 with TRBJ1-1; D is undetermined. V was trimmed by 5 bases and J by 3 bases, leaving 16 bases between them. Germline V gene lookup returns CDR1 SGHVS and CDR2 FQNEAQ. This CDR3 is built from 15 residues. This chain's CDR3 is CASSPQAAGYTEAFF. As DNA, the CDR3 is TGTGCCAGCAGCCCCCAAGCGGCGGGCTACACTGAAGCTTTCTTT.

This clone was observed a handful of times. J is TRBJ1-3 and V is TRBV5-6, with unresolved D. CDR3 length: 14 residues. Germline loops: CDR1 SGHDT, CDR2 YYEEEE. V was cut by 0 bases and J by 7 bases, with 11 bases left in between. In DNA, the CDR3 is TGTGCCAGCAGCTTGGTTGAAGGGAGGAACACCATATATTTT. Translation: CASSLVEGRNTIYF.

The V gene is TRBV6-2 or TRBV6-3, the J gene TRBJ1-3; D call uncertain. The CDR3 contains 14 residues. CDR1 is MNHEY, CDR2 SVGEGT, per germline. Trimming took 0 bases from V and 2 from J, leaving 5 bases between them. The CDR3 DNA follows: TGTGCCAGCAGTTACTCGGAGGCTGGAAACACCATATATTTT. The encoded protein is CASSYSEAGNTIYF.

The chain uses TRBV14 and TRBJ2-3; 7 nucleotides line up with TRBD1. Germline values: CDR1 SGHDN, CDR2 FVKESK. J lost 0 bases, V lost 4 bases, and 10 bases had no gene match. The CDR3 has 17 amino acids. The CDR3 DNA reads TGTGCCAGCAGCCGAACGGCCAGGGGGTTGAGCACAGATACGCAGTATTTT. Translated: CASSRTARGLSTDTQYF.

The rearrangement uses TRBV11-2 and TRBJ2-7; D possibly corresponds to TRBD2 (6 bases). The CDR3 consists of 17 residues. Germline CDR1 SGHAT, CDR2 FQNNGV. The germline V and J ends were trimmed by 2 bases and 3 bases, with 20 bases remaining between them. DNA of the CDR3: TGTGCCAGCAGCTTATCCAGCGGGTGGGAATTACACTACGAGCAGTACTTC. Amino acid sequence: CASSLSSGWELHYEQYF.

The rearrangement uses TRBV15 and TRBJ1-5; 8 bases are shared with TRBD1. This CDR3 contains 16 residues. Germline trimming cut 1 base from V and 2 bases from J; bases unmatched to any gene: 4. Germline V lookup: CDR1 LNHNV, CDR2 YYDKDF (reference sequence). The CDR3 reads CATSRGTGQGNQPQHF. The CDR3 coding sequence is TGTGCCACCAGCAGAGGTACGGGACAGGGCAATCAGCCCCAGCATTTT.

The chain is built from TRBV7-8 and TRBJ2-1; the match to TRBD1 covers 7 bases. V gave up 5 bases and J gave up 4 bases; unmatched junction bases: 14. The CDR3 runs to 17 residues. Germline loops: CDR1 SGHVS, CDR2 FQNEAQ. The CDR3 here is CASSREGQVLLYNEQFF. The CDR3 DNA is TGTGCCAGCAGCCGAGAAGGACAGGTTCTGCTGTACAATGAGCAGTTCTTC.

This clone appeared a few times. The chain links TRBV5-4 to TRBJ2-5; 10 bases match TRBD1. The CDR3 has 15 amino acids. J was trimmed by 4 bases and V by 0 bases; bases with no gene match: 3. CDR1 SGHNT and CDR2 YYREEE come from the germline V gene (reference sequence). The CDR3 is CASSLGDRGRETQYF. CDR3 sequence (DNA): TGTGCCAGCAGCTTGGGAGACAGGGGGCGAGAGACCCAGTACTTC. The variable domain in full, with the rest retrieved from reference TRBV5-4 and TRBJ2-5, is ETGVTQSPTHLIKTRGQQVTLRCSSQSGHNTVSWYQQALGQGPQFIFQYYREEENGRGNFPPRFSGLQFPNYSSELNVNALELDDSALYLCASSLGDRGRETQYFGPGTRLLVL.